This T cell receptor (beta chain) came from a study of spatial heterogeneity in lung cancer. Study overall: More beta-chain than alpha-chain sequences were consistently detected. On average, each unique TCR and UMI combination appeared more than ten times in raw reads. Study outcomes and limitations: Mutation counts in tumors were tracked by counts of expanded intratumoral alpha and beta TCRs.

In TCRdb, the 5' RACE reads were re-called with MiXCR into one record per CDR3 protein. The sample holds roughly 3,400 distinct CDR3 sequences, roughly 30% seen once. Time point of the sample: sample taken at primary tumor resection. Untreated early-stage non-small cell lung cancer patients, over 55 in total, were the donors. Whole RNA came from tumor, nontumor lung or frozen PBMC and was sequenced without being sorted. The length of the CDR3 is 16 residues. Trimming cost V 4 bases and J 0 bases, with 17 bases left between them. Germline values: CDR1 DFQATT, CDR2 SNEGSKA (reference sequence). This clonotype was counted between two and nine times. What it binds is not known.

The rearrangement links TRBV20-1 to TRBJ2-3; TRBD1 might be the D (6 bases). This clonotype originated in a female donor with early-stage non-small cell lung cancer. The starting material was lung tumor tissue, obtained at surgery. Here the CDR3 reads CSATPQGQRSTDTQYF. As DNA, the CDR3 is TGCAGTGCTACGCCGCAGGGGCAGCGTAGCACAGATACGCAGTATTTT.